Given below is one T cell receptor beta chain in context. What it binds is not known. Indicated time point: late/post reinfection, 12 to 24 weeks after detection. The sorted cells went straight to TCR sequencing with no prior in vitro expansion. This entry belongs to a study of memory CD8 T cells in hepatitis C reinfection. Repertoires were generated with immunoSEQ multiplex PCR, while TCRdb's copy carries only in-frame clones and drops some. The table includes about 50,000 clones, 89% detected once. Study-wide results and caveats: Conclusions on public clonotypes and secondary clearance were not definitive with five donors.

V lost 4 bases to trimming and J lost 6 bases; unmatched junction nucleotides: 12. Germline values: CDR1 MGHRA, CDR2 YSYEKL. The length of the CDR3 is 16 residues. The sequencing input was naive CD8+ T cells sorted from blood. The chain carries TRBV4-1 and TRBJ2-3; 8 positions agree with TRBD2. The origin of this receptor is a man in his late teens or twenties with hepatitis C virus infection. CDR3 DNA sequence: TGCGCCAGCAGCCGATACTTTAGCGGGACGGTTGATACGCAGTATTTT. Its protein is CASSRYFSGTVDTQYF.